This T cell receptor (beta chain) emerged from a study of blood T cell repertoires in COVID-19. Turning to the study itself: COVID-19 samples collected from the United States, Italy and Spain covered acute and convalescent phases. T cells, B-cell-depleted T cells, or PBMCs supplied cDNA or gDNA.

The V gene end was trimmed by 3 bases and the J gene end by 5 bases; junction bases not matched to a gene: 5. Per germline, CDR1 KGHDR and CDR2 SFDVKD. The length of the CDR3 is 15 residues. This clone was recorded a few times. Authors' methods: How many nucleated cells were present was estimated from reference gene primer amplification. The table came from immunoSEQ multiplex PCR; TCRdb's copy has only in-frame clones and leaves some out. V, J and clone size are those of that table, while D and trimming were read from the DNA. Among more than 100,000 clones listed, roughly 85% were seen once. Sample: peripheral blood. This TCR was recovered from a man aged 50-59 years in a cohort sampled during active COVID-19. This chain joins TRBV24-1 and TRBJ1-5, with 8 bases matching TRBD1. The CDR3 region is CATSDPRGLDQPQHF. CDR3 nucleotides: TGTGCCACCAGTGATCCCAGGGGGCTGGATCAGCCCCAGCATTTT.